The 26 T cell receptor beta chains listed next were all sequenced from one sample in a study of blood T cell repertoires in COVID-19. The repertoire was sequenced with immunoSEQ multiplex PCR; TCRdb's copy has only in-frame clones and lacks some. The data hold fewer than 200,000 clones, with around 87% observed a single time. Sequenced material: peripheral blood. These receptors came from a man in his forties with active or convalescent COVID-19.

J is TRBJ2-3 and V is TRBV19, with D perhaps matching TRBD2 (5 bases). The germline V and J ends were trimmed by 3 bases and 0 bases, with 7 bases remaining between them. Germline assignment: CDR1 LNHDA and CDR2 SQIVND (reference sequence). This CDR3 comprises 14 residues. The CDR3 sequence: CASSMDSSTDTQYF. The CDR3 coding sequence is TGTGCCAGTAGTATGGACTCTAGCACAGATACGCAGTATTTT. The full variable domain, with the rest looked up from reference TRBV19 and TRBJ2-3, is DGGITQSPKYLFRKEGQNVTLSCEQNLNHDAMYWYRQDPGQGLRLIYYSQIVNDFQKGDIAEGYSVSREKKESFPLTVTSAQKNPTAFYLCASSMDSSTDTQYFGPGTRLTVL.

The rearrangement uses TRBV12-5 and TRBJ1-2; D uncertain. Trimming cost V 0 bases and J 8 bases, with 13 bases left between them. Germline V gene lookup returns CDR1 LGHNT and CDR2 FRNRAP. The CDR3 contains 14 residues. CDR3 bases: TGTGCTAGTGGTTTGGTAAAGGCGGGTGGCGGCTACACCTTC. Protein product: CASGLVKAGGGYTF.

Of note for this clone: The identical CDR3 is also encoded by other nucleotide sequences in the sample. V and J are TRBV30 and TRBJ2-7; the D gene is possibly TRBD1 (6 bases). Trimming left V 0 bases short and J 3 bases short, with 6 bases between. CDR1 is GTSNPN, CDR2 SVGIG, per germline (reference sequence). The CDR3 contains 12 residues. CDR3 in DNA: TGTGCCTGGAGTGTACAGGGCTACGAGCAGTACTTC. Translating it yields CAWSVQGYEQYF.

The chain employs TRBV18 and TRBJ1-2; the match to TRBD1 covers 8 bases. V gave up 3 bases and J gave up 2 bases; unmatched junction bases: 5. CDR1 is KGHSH and CDR2 is LQKENI in the germline V gene. CDR3 length equals 15 residues. In DNA, the CDR3 is TGTGCCAGCTCACCGGACAGGGCTTTAAACTATGGCTACACCTTC. Its translation: CASSPDRALNYGYTF.

The CDR3 loop reads CASSPPGGELFF. CDR3 nucleotide sequence: TGTGCCAGCAGCCCGCCGGGAGGTGAGCTGTTTTTT. This sequence joins TRBV7-3 and TRBJ2-2; 7 nucleotides line up with TRBD2. J lost 11 bases, V lost 5 bases, and 5 bases had no gene match. The CDR3 contains 12 residues. Germline V gene sequence: CDR1 SGHTA, CDR2 FQGTGA.

The V and J genes are TRBV7-2 and TRBJ2-5; D may be TRBD2 (5 bases). Germline CDR1 and CDR2: SGHTA and FQGNSA. The CDR3 has 13 amino acids. The V end lost 6 bases, the J end lost 7 bases, and 15 bases lay between the germline ends. As DNA, the CDR3 is TGTGCCAGCAGTCTGGACGCTGCGGGGACCCAGTACTTC. Translated: CASSLDAAGTQYF. Full variable domain (rest looked up from reference TRBV7-2 and TRBJ2-5): GAGVSQSPSNKVTEKGKDVELRCDPISGHTALYWYRQSLGQGLEFLIYFQGNSAPDKSGLPSDRFSAERTGGSVSTLTIQRTQQEDSAVYLCASSLDAAGTQYFGPGTRLLVL.

The V call is TRBV7-8, the J call TRBJ2-3; tentative D call: TRBD1 (6 bases). The CDR3 sequence is 15 residues long. V was trimmed by 5 bases and J by 0 bases, leaving 12 bases between them. CDR1 and CDR2 (germline): SGHVS, FQNEAQ. The CDR3 spells CASSRGHISTDTQYF. The CDR3 coding sequence is TGTGCCAGCAGCCGGGGACACATAAGCACAGATACGCAGTATTTT.

The chain uses TRBV6-2 or TRBV6-3 and TRBJ2-6, with D maybe TRBD2 (6 bases). The CDR3 has 18 residues. Looked up from germline, CDR1 is MNHEY and CDR2 is SVGEGT. V was shortened by 2 bases and J by 0 bases, with 14 bases between the two germline ends. CDR3 region: CASSYRGTGSSGANVLTF. Here the CDR3 DNA reads TGTGCCAGCAGTTACCGGGGGACGGGGAGCTCTGGGGCCAACGTCCTGACTTTC.

This chain connects TRBV30 to TRBJ1-2; 8 bases match TRBD1. Germline-derived CDR1 and CDR2 are GTSNPN and SVGIG (reference sequence). J lost 6 bases, V lost 3 bases, and 12 bases had no gene match. The length of the CDR3 is 15 residues. The CDR3 DNA reads TGTGCCTGGAGGAAACTCCAGGGGGCTTACCATGGCTACACCTTC. It encodes CAWRKLQGAYHGYTF.

The chain recombines TRBV2 with TRBJ1-5; unclear D gene. V was pared by 5 bases and J by 2 bases, with 13 bases between. Per germline, CDR1 SNHLY and CDR2 FYNNEI. The CDR3 covers 15 residues. The CDR3 DNA is TGTGCCAGCAGTCCAGCGGACTGGGGCAATCAGCCCCAGCATTTT. Translating it yields CASSPADWGNQPQHF.

This clone was seen once. J is TRBJ1-5 and V is TRBV2; possibly TRBD1 for D (5 bases). CDR1 is SNHLY, CDR2 FYNNEI, per germline. V lost 5 bases to trimming and J lost 1 base, with 15 bases between them. The CDR3 has 16 amino acids. The CDR3, as DNA: TGTGCCAGCAGTCTCGACAGACTCTCCAGCAATCAGCCCCAGCATTTT. It codes for CASSLDRLSSNQPQHF.

V is TRBV19 and J is TRBJ2-3, with D uncertain. In germline, CDR1 is LNHDA, CDR2 SQIVND (reference sequence). The V end lost 7 bases, the J end lost 0 bases, and 14 bases lay between the germline ends. This CDR3 has 15 residues. CDR3 amino acids: CASNVGQTSTDTQYF. The CDR3 DNA is TGTGCCAGTAATGTTGGTCAGACTAGCACAGATACGCAGTATTTT.

The rearrangement links TRBV14 to TRBJ1-1; TRBD1 aligns across 7 bases. This CDR3 comprises 14 residues. Losses at the gene ends were 6 bases for V and 6 bases for J; bases not matched to a gene: 10. Germline-derived CDR1 and CDR2 are SGHDN and FVKESK. This CDR3 reads CASRRETGNAEAFF. DNA for the CDR3: TGTGCCAGCAGAAGGGAGACAGGGAATGCTGAAGCTTTCTTT.

The chain is built from TRBV27 and TRBJ1-6, with unresolved D. The CDR3 is 13 residues long. V dropped 2 bases and J dropped 8 bases, with 7 bases sitting between them. Germline loops: CDR1 MNHEY, CDR2 SMNVEV (reference sequence). The CDR3 DNA sequence: TGTGCCAGCAGTTTAAACAAGTATTCACCCCTCCACTTT. It yields the protein CASSLNKYSPLHF.

The genes are TRBV7-9 and TRBJ1-6; D gene unclear. The CDR3 extends over 13 amino acids. CDR1 SEHNR and CDR2 FQNEAQ come from the germline V gene (reference sequence). With 0 bases removed from V and 7 bases from J, the gap between germline ends came to 4 bases. The DNA for the CDR3 is TGTGCCAGCAGCTTAGCGGCCAATTCACCCCTCCACTTT. It translates to CASSLAANSPLHF.

The chain links TRBV3-1 (or the pseudogene TRBV3-2) to TRBJ2-1; perhaps TRBD2 as D (7 bases). Trimming cost V 0 bases and J 7 bases, with 19 bases left between them. CDR3 length: 17 amino acids. Germline CDR1 LGHDT, CDR2 YNNKEL (reference sequence). The CDR3: CASSQDSRGGVRNEQFF. The CDR3 DNA follows: TGTGCCAGCAGCCAAGATAGTAGGGGGGGCGTGAGGAATGAGCAGTTCTTC.

This chain joins TRBV10-1 and TRBJ1-4; 7 bases match TRBD1. The CDR3 covers 13 residues. CDR1 is WNHNN, CDR2 SYGVQD, per germline (reference sequence). Trimming at V came to 8 bases and at J to 8 bases, leaving 8 bases not matched to a gene. CDR3 sequence reads: CASHDRVREKLFF. For the CDR3, the DNA is TGCGCCAGCCATGACAGGGTGCGGGAAAAACTGTTTTTT.

This clone occurred once. The rearrangement uses TRBV25-1 and TRBJ1-6; weak D call: TRBD1 (6 bases). The CDR3 extends over 15 amino acids. Germline CDR1 and CDR2: MGHDK and SYGVNS. V lost 3 bases and J 7 bases, leaving 13 bases between the germline ends. This CDR3 reads CASSDGQSLNSPLHF. The CDR3 DNA is TGTGCCAGCAGTGATGGACAGTCCTTAAATTCACCCCTCCACTTT.

The rearrangement links TRBV19 to TRBJ1-5; D is uncertain. This CDR3 spans 16 amino acids. Germline V gene data show CDR1 as LNHDA and CDR2 as SQIVND (reference sequence). Trimming removed 6 bases from V and 0 bases from J, with 15 bases in between. The CDR3 nucleotides are TGTGCCAGTAGCTACCAGGTCACCCGTAGCAATCAGCCCCAGCATTTT. It specifies CASSYQVTRSNQPQHF.

This chain joins TRBV6-6 and TRBJ1-1, with D possibly TRBD1 on 6 matching bases. V lost 5 bases and J 1 base, leaving 14 bases between the germline ends. Germline loops: CDR1 MNHNY, CDR2 SVGAGI (reference sequence). This CDR3 has 15 residues. The CDR3 reads CASSRRGGENTEAFF. DNA of the CDR3: TGTGCCAGCAGTCGAAGGGGGGGAGAGAACACTGAAGCTTTCTTT.

The CDR3 DNA follows: TGTGCCAGCAGCTTGACAGGGGGCGGACTAGCTAATGAAAAACTGTTTTTT. Amino acids: CASSLTGGGLANEKLFF. The chain combines TRBV11-2 with TRBJ1-4; 10 positions match TRBD1. This CDR3 contains 17 residues. The germline V gene has CDR1 SGHAT and CDR2 FQNNGV. Trimming took 3 bases from V and 3 from J; bases not matched to a gene: 7.

The chain couples TRBV28 to TRBJ1-1; 7 nucleotides match TRBD1. The CDR3 is made up of 14 amino acids. V was pared by 6 bases and J by 3 bases, with 7 bases of the junction left unmatched. CDR1 is MDHEN, CDR2 SYDVKM, per germline. For the CDR3, the DNA is TGTGCCAGCAGAAAACCGGGACAGTACACTGAAGCTTTCTTT. As protein: CASRKPGQYTEAFF.

The chain links TRBV27 to TRBJ2-7, with D perhaps TRBD1 (6 bases). The germline V and J ends were trimmed by 5 bases and 4 bases, with 9 bases remaining between them. In germline, CDR1 is MNHEY, CDR2 SMNVEV (reference sequence). The CDR3 extends over 12 amino acids. CDR3 nucleotides: TGTGCCAGCAGTACGACAGGTTACGAGCAGTACTTC. Its protein is CASSTTGYEQYF.

The chain has TRBV24-1 and TRBJ2-1; D is unclear. The CDR3 runs 11 residues. CDR1 is KGHDR, CDR2 SFDVKD, per germline. V lost 2 bases and J 9 bases, leaving 4 bases between the germline ends. The CDR3 sequence is CATSDYGEQFF. DNA for the CDR3: TGTGCCACCAGTGATTACGGTGAGCAGTTCTTC.

This chain uses TRBV11-3 with TRBJ2-1, with a weak D call TRBD2 (5 bases). The CDR3 has 15 amino acids. The V gene's germline CDR1 is SGHNT and CDR2 YENEEA. V was pared by 1 base and J by 4 bases, with 11 bases between. The CDR3 sequence: CASSLGGGSYNEQFF. The CDR3 DNA sequence: TGTGCCAGCAGCTTAGGAGGAGGTTCGTACAATGAGCAGTTCTTC.

The rearrangement links TRBV9 to TRBJ2-1; TRBD2 matches at 13 bases. With V trimmed by 6 bases and J by 5 bases, 5 bases remained unmatched. The germline CDR1 and CDR2 sequences are SGDLS and YYNGEE. CDR3 length: 15 amino acids. The CDR3 DNA sequence: TGTGCCAGCACGGAGACTAGCGGGGGGAACAATGAGCAGTTCTTC. This gives the protein CASTETSGGNNEQFF.